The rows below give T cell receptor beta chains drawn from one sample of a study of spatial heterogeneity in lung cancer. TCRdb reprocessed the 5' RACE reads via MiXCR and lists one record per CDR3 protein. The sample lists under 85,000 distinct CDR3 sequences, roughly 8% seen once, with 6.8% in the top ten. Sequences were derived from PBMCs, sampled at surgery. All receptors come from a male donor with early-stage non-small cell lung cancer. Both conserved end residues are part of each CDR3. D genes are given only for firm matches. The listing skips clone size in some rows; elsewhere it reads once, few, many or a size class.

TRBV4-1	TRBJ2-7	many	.	CASSQPSGPGEQYF	TGCGCCAGCAGCCAACCCAGCGGACCGGGCGAGCAGTACTTC
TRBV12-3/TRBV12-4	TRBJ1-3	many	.	CASVEDTIYF	TGTGCCAGCGTGGAGGACACCATATATTTT
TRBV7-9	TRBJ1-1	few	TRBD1	CASSLVQGMNTEAFF	TGTGCCAGCAGCTTGGTACAGGGGATGAACACTGAAGCTTTCTTT
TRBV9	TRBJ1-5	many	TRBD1	CASSASDRGDVPQHF	TGTGCCAGCAGCGCCTCCGACAGGGGCGACGTGCCCCAGCATTTT
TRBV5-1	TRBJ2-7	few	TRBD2	CAGSHGTNEQYF	TGCGCCGGCAGCCACGGGACTAACGAGCAGTACTTC
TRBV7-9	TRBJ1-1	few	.	CASSTTSGTEAFF	TGTGCCAGCAGTACCACATCTGGCACTGAAGCTTTCTTT
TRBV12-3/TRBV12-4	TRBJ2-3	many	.	CASSSSITDTQYF	TGTGCCAGCAGTTCGTCTATCACAGATACGCAGTATTTT
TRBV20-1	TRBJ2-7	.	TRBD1	CSAPVSGTGGGEQYF	TGCAGTGCTCCTGTCTCCGGGACAGGGGGCGGCGAGCAGTACTTC
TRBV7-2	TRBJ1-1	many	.	CASSLERSRPAFF	TGTGCCAGCAGCTTAGAGAGATCCAGGCCAGCTTTCTTT
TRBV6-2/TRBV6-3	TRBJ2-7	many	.	CASSTIVLGRSYEQYF	TGTGCCAGCAGTACTATAGTTTTGGGACGTTCCTACGAGCAGTACTTC
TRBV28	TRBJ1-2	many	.	CASSRRFPNYGYTF	TGTGCCAGCAGTCGTAGGTTCCCTAACTATGGCTACACCTTC
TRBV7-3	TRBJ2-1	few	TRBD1	CASSLLGQGYNEQFF	TGTGCCAGCAGCTTACTCGGACAGGGGTACAATGAGCAGTTCTTC
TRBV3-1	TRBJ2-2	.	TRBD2	CASSQSSLAGAVGELFF	TGTGCCAGCAGCCAATCGTCGCTAGCGGGAGCTGTCGGGGAGCTGTTTTTT
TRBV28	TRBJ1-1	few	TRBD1	CASSLLGQRYEAFF	TGTGCCAGCAGTTTATTGGGACAGAGGTATGAAGCTTTCTTT
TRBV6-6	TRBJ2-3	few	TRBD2	CASSFPTSGGTDTQYF	TGTGCCAGCAGTTTCCCCACTAGCGGGGGCACAGATACGCAGTATTTT
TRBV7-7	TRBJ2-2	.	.	CASSTTDTGELFF	TGTGCTAGCAGCACGACAGATACCGGGGAGCTGTTTTTT
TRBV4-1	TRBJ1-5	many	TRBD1	CASSQPDRGGQPQHF	TGCGCCAGCAGCCAACCTGACAGGGGAGGTCAGCCCCAGCATTTT
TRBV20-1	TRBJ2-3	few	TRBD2	CSAFQAGEAGHTQYF	TGCAGTGCTTTCCAAGCGGGAGAGGCGGGCCATACGCAGTATTTT
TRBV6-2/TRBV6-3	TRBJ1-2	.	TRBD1	CASSLRQGQVGYTF	TGTGCCAGCAGCCTTCGACAGGGACAAGTAGGCTACACCTTC
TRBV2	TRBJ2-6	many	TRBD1	CASSIFDREISGANVLTF	TGTGCCAGCAGTATATTCGACAGGGAAATCTCTGGGGCCAACGTCCTGACTTTC
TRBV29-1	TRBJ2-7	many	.	CSVQGRAHYEQYF	TGCAGCGTTCAAGGCCGCGCCCACTACGAGCAGTACTTC
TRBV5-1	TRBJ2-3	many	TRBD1	CASSVDRGPGDTQYF	TGCGCCAGCAGCGTAGACAGGGGGCCGGGGGATACGCAGTATTTT
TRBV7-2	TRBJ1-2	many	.	CASSFLDRTGGYTF	TGTGCCAGCAGCTTCCTAGACAGGACGGGCGGCTACACCTTC
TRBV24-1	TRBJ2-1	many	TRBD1	CATSARSGTDSYNEQFF	TGTGCCACCAGTGCACGCTCCGGGACAGACTCCTACAATGAGCAGTTCTTC
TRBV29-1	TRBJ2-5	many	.	CSVARGRQETQYF	TGCAGCGTTGCAAGGGGACGGCAAGAGACCCAGTACTTC
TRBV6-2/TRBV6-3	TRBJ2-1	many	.	CASRDSFSSYNEQFF	TGTGCCAGCAGGGATAGCTTCTCCTCCTACAATGAGCAGTTCTTC
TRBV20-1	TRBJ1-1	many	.	CSARGPSTEAFF	TGCAGTGCTAGAGGACCCAGCACTGAAGCTTTCTTT
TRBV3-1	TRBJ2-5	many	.	CASSRNPVGPNGETQYF	TGTGCCAGCAGCCGAAATCCCGTAGGGCCAAATGGCGAGACCCAGTACTTC
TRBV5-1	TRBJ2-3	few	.	CASSLAGGTDTQYF	TGCGCCAGCAGCTTGGCCGGTGGCACAGATACGCAGTATTTT
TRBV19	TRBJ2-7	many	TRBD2	CASTPGLGVSYEQYF	TGTGCCAGTACCCCGGGACTAGGGGTCTCCTACGAGCAGTACTTC
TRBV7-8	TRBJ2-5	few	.	CASSLGVKTQYF	TGTGCCAGCAGCTTAGGAGTAAAGACCCAGTACTTC
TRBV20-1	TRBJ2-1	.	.	CSARDAYNEQFF	TGCAGTGCCCGGGACGCCTACAATGAGCAGTTCTTC
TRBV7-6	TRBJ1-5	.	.	CASSWNSNQPQHF	TGTGCCAGCAGCTGGAATAGCAATCAGCCCCAGCATTTT
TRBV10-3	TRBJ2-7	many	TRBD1	CAISELLQGANEQYF	TGTGCCATCAGTGAGTTGTTGCAGGGGGCGAACGAGCAGTACTTC
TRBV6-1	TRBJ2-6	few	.	CASRPGPWANVLTF	TGTGCCAGCAGGCCGGGACCGTGGGCCAACGTCCTGACTTTC
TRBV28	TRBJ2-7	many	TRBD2	CASSYSGLAGTYEQYF	TGTGCCAGCAGTTACTCGGGACTAGCGGGAACCTACGAGCAGTACTTC
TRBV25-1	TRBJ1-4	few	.	CASSELAGSNEKLFF	TGTGCCAGCAGTGAATTAGCAGGGTCTAATGAAAAACTGTTTTTT
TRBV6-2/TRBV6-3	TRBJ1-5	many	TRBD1	CASRRLRGPYQPQHF	TGTGCCAGCAGGAGGTTGAGGGGGCCGTATCAGCCCCAGCATTTT
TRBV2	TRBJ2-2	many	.	CASQSDLANTGELFF	TGTGCCAGCCAGAGCGACCTGGCGAACACCGGGGAGCTGTTTTTT
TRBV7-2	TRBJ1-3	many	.	CASSPRPQGAGNTIYF	TGTGCCAGCAGCCCCCGCCCACAGGGCGCTGGAAACACCATATATTTT
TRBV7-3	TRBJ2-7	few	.	CASSRDAGGEQYF	TGTGCCAGCAGCAGGGACGCTGGGGGCGAGCAGTACTTC
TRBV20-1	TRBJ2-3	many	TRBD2	CSAIALAGLADTQYF	TGCAGTGCTATCGCACTAGCGGGATTGGCAGATACGCAGTATTTT
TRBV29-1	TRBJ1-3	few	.	CSVERQTGNTIYF	TGCAGCGTTGAACGGCAGACTGGAAACACCATATATTTT
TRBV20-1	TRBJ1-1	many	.	CSARDPTYTKSRELEAFF	TGCAGTGCTAGAGATCCGACGTATACCAAATCCCGTGAATTGGAAGCTTTCTTT
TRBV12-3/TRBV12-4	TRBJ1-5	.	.	CASSLVGGIGAKPQHF	TGTGCCAGCAGTTTAGTAGGGGGGATAGGCGCAAAGCCCCAGCATTTT
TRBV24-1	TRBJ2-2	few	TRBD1	CATSASGQAGTGELFF	TGTGCCACCAGTGCCTCGGGACAGGCGGGCACCGGGGAGCTGTTTTTT
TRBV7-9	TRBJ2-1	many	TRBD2	CASSLGLAGAPFF	TGTGCCAGCAGCCTCGGACTAGCGGGAGCTCCGTTCTTC
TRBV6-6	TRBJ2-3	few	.	CASTGTTGPDTQYF	TGTGCCAGCACGGGGACAACGGGGCCAGATACGCAGTATTTT
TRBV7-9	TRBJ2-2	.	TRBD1	CASSLGQGSNTGELFF	TGTGCCAGCAGCTTAGGACAGGGAAGCAACACCGGGGAGCTGTTTTTT